Listed here are 17 T cell receptor beta chains from one sample, sequenced in a study of T cells after yellow fever vaccination. TCRdb re-called the 5' RACE reads with MiXCR, one entry per CDR3 protein. The sample shows hundreds of thousands of distinct CDR3 sequences, around an eighth of them seen only once. The source material was PBMCs, sampled on the day of the yellow fever booster vaccination. These receptors all stem from a man between 25 and 39 years old who received the YFV17D yellow fever vaccine.

The chain links TRBV9 to TRBJ2-7, with D possibly matching TRBD1 (6 bases). Trimming took 4 bases from V and 1 from J, leaving 18 bases between them. The CDR3 totals 16 residues. Germline V gene sequence: CDR1 SGDLS, CDR2 YYNGEE. The CDR3 here is CASSPSKQGPSYEQYF. In nucleotides, the CDR3 is TGTGCCAGCAGCCCATCCAAACAGGGCCCGTCCTACGAGCAGTACTTC.

This clonotype was found a few times. The CDR3 region is CASSLRLLPGTGELFF. In nucleotides, the CDR3 is TGTGCCAGCAGCCTACGCCTCCTCCCGGGGACCGGGGAGCTGTTTTTT. The rearrangement joins TRBV7-8 to TRBJ2-2; D is perhaps TRBD2 (5 bases). This CDR3 is 16 amino acids long. Germline CDR1 SGHVS, CDR2 FQNEAQ. Trimming pared 5 bases from V and 5 bases from J, leaving 18 bases between.

The V call is TRBV12-3 or TRBV12-4, the J call TRBJ2-7, with D unclear. The germline V and J ends were trimmed by 0 bases and 3 bases, with 6 bases remaining between them. This CDR3 spans 13 amino acids. CDR3 coding DNA: TGTGCCAGCAGTTTAGCGCTAGGCTACGAGCAGTACTTC. This codes for CASSLALGYEQYF.

As concerns this clonotype: Since a much larger clone is just one base distant, this may be a read error. The chain combines TRBV7-2 with TRBJ2-7, with 8 bases that match TRBD2. Germline values: CDR1 SGHTA, CDR2 FQGNSA. Trimming at V came to 5 bases and at J to 6 bases, leaving 12 bases not matched to a gene. The CDR3 covers 15 residues. In DNA, the CDR3 is TGTGCCAGCAGCAGCGGGCCGGGAGGGATATCCGAGCAGTACTTC. It specifies CASSSGPGGISEQYF.

This clonotype was seen more than once but under ten times. The chain combines TRBV29-1 with TRBJ1-4; D is ambiguous. V was pared by 4 bases and J by 8 bases, with 14 bases between. Germline V gene sequence: CDR1 SQVTM, CDR2 ANQGSEA. The CDR3 covers 13 residues. CDR3 residues: CSVGVRNEEKLFF. The CDR3 coding sequence is TGCAGCGTTGGGGTTAGGAACGAAGAAAAACTGTTTTTT.

This chain uses TRBV7-9 with TRBJ2-7, with a tentative D call TRBD1 (6 bases). The CDR3 is made up of 14 amino acids. Trimming took off 4 bases at V and 6 bases at J, with 16 bases between the two ends. Germline-derived CDR1 and CDR2 are SEHNR and FQNEAQ (reference sequence). CDR3 sequence reads: CASSSRTGIGEQYF. Written as DNA, the CDR3 is TGTGCCAGCAGCTCCAGAACAGGGATCGGCGAGCAGTACTTC. Full variable domain (rest looked up from reference TRBV7-9 and TRBJ2-7): DTGVSQNPRHKITKRGQNVTFRCDPISEHNRLYWYRQTLGQGPEFLTYFQNEAQLEKSRLLSDRFSAERPKGSFSTLEIQRTEQGDSAMYLCASSSRTGIGEQYFGPGTRLTVT.

The V call is TRBV4-3, the J call TRBJ2-5; 14 bases match TRBD2. With V trimmed by 4 bases and J by 4 bases, 2 bases remained unmatched. The length of the CDR3 is 15 residues. The germline V gene has CDR1 LGHNA and CDR2 YSLEER. CDR3 residues: CASSRGTSGRETQYF. The CDR3 DNA follows: TGCGCCAGCAGCCGTGGGACTAGCGGGAGAGAGACCCAGTACTTC.

This clonotype was seen many times. J is TRBJ2-7 and V is TRBV5-1; TRBD2 might be the D (6 bases). The CDR3 covers 14 residues. Germline-derived CDR1 and CDR2 are SGHRS and YFSETQ. Trimming removed 4 bases at V and 4 bases at J, with 15 bases between. The CDR3 bases are TGCGCCAGCAGCAGCTTAGCGGACCAGTACGAGCAGTACTTC. Translating gives CASSSLADQYEQYF.

This clonotype occurred many times. The chain recombines TRBV5-1 with TRBJ2-5; no definite D call. V dropped 0 bases and J dropped 2 bases, with 2 bases sitting between them. Per germline, CDR1 SGHRS and CDR2 YFSETQ. This CDR3 is 12 amino acids long. The CDR3, as DNA: TGCGCCAGCAGCTTGGAGCAAGAGACCCAGTACTTC. Translating gives CASSLEQETQYF.

The rearrangement links TRBV5-1 to TRBJ1-6; TRBD1 matches 7 bases. Trimming at V came to 5 bases and at J to 10 bases, leaving 9 bases not matched to a gene. This CDR3 region has 14 residues. In germline, CDR1 is SGHRS, CDR2 YFSETQ. The CDR3 region is CASREEGAGSPLHF. The DNA for the CDR3 is TGCGCCAGCAGGGAAGAGGGGGCCGGGTCACCCCTCCACTTT.

In this sample, this clonotype turned up a few times. The chain employs TRBV20-1 and TRBJ2-5; 9 bases map to TRBD2. The V and J ends lost 0 bases and 5 bases, in that order; junction bases with no gene match: 7. The germline CDR1 and CDR2 sequences are DFQATT and SNEGSKA (reference sequence). CDR3 length equals 15 residues. CDR3 residues: CSARDLREGEETQYF. Here the CDR3 DNA reads TGCAGTGCTAGAGATCTGCGGGAGGGGGAGGAGACCCAGTACTTC.

This clonotype showed up just a few times. The chain links TRBV6-1 to TRBJ2-7; TRBD1 matches at 10 bases. V was pared by 6 bases and J by 5 bases, with 10 bases of the junction left unmatched. Germline V gene data show CDR1 as MNHNS and CDR2 as SASEGT. The CDR3 sequence is 15 residues long. The DNA of the CDR3 is TGTGCCAGCAGGAACCCGGGACAGGGGATAAACGAGCAGTACTTC. It encodes CASRNPGQGINEQYF.

The sample holds a few counts of this clonotype. The CDR3 DNA sequence: TGCAGTGTCTGGGGGCGGGACGCCTACGAGCAGTACTTC. This gives the protein CSVWGRDAYEQYF. The V gene is TRBV20-1, the J gene TRBJ2-7, with D perhaps given as TRBD1 or TRBD2 (6 bases each). V shed 7 bases and J shed 2 bases, with 15 bases lying between them. This CDR3 comprises 13 residues. The germline V gene encodes CDR1 DFQATT and CDR2 SNEGSKA (reference sequence).

The chain links TRBV5-4 to TRBJ1-4; D uncertain. Trimming pared 0 bases from V and 15 bases from J, leaving 18 bases between. This CDR3 is 14 amino acids long. Germline V gene lookup returns CDR1 SGHNT and CDR2 YYREEE (reference sequence). The CDR3 loop is CASSLEVRGSQLFF. The CDR3 nucleotides are TGTGCCAGCAGCTTGGAAGTTCGGGGATCACAGTTGTTTTTT.

This clonotype was counted between two and nine times. This chain joins TRBV7-9 and TRBJ2-3, with 7 bases aligning to TRBD2. The CDR3 contains 15 residues. Germline-derived CDR1 and CDR2 are SEHNR and FQNEAQ (reference sequence). Trimming at V came to 4 bases and at J to 6 bases, leaving 10 bases not matched to a gene. CDR3: CASSSGLTGPDTQYF. Here the CDR3 DNA reads TGTGCCAGCAGCTCGGGACTAACGGGGCCGGATACGCAGTATTTT.

This clonotype was seen only a few times. The chain employs TRBV7-8 and TRBJ2-1, with D possibly TRBD2 on 6 matching bases. Germline-derived CDR1 and CDR2 are SGHVS and FQNEAQ. V was clipped by 1 base and J by 8 bases, with 9 bases between them. CDR3 length: 13 amino acids. The DNA for the CDR3 is TGTGCCAGCAGCTTAGTGGCGGGGCATGAGCAGTTCTTC. Translation: CASSLVAGHEQFF. Drawing the rest from reference TRBV7-8 and TRBJ2-1, the complete variable domain is GAGVSQSPRYKVAKRGQDVALRCDPISGHVSLFWYQQALGQGPEFLTYFQNEAQLDKSGLPSDRFFAERPEGSVSTLKIQRTQQEDSAVYLCASSLVAGHEQFFGPGTRLTVL.

Only a few counts were recorded for this clonotype. The chain couples TRBV7-2 to TRBJ2-7; no firm D call. Between the trimmed V and J ends, which lost 1 base and 6 bases, there was a span of 13 bases. Per the germline V gene, CDR1 is SGHTA and CDR2 is FQGNSA. This CDR3 region has 14 residues. DNA for the CDR3: TGTGCCAGCAGCTTAGTGGGGATCAAACGCGAGCAGTACTTC. Residues: CASSLVGIKREQYF.